Below are 12 T cell receptor beta chains sequenced from a single sample in a study of shared clonotypes between healthy human individuals. Method: immunoSEQ multiplex PCR; TCRdb's copy keeps in-frame clones and lacks some. The table records 550,000 to 800,000 clones, approximately 79% of them present only once. The sample comprised memory CD4+ T cells sorted from blood. Documented subset: CD45RA-negative fraction. The receptor set was obtained from a woman in her twenties or thirties in good health.

This rearrangement joins TRBV18 to TRBJ1-5; D is possibly TRBD1 (5 bases). Trimming stripped 6 bases from V and 3 bases from J, with 12 bases between. In germline, CDR1 is KGHSH, CDR2 LQKENI. The length of the CDR3 is 14 residues. CDR3 nucleotide sequence: TGTGCCAGCTCCCCAGACAGTTCCAATCAGCCCCAGCATTTT. Encoded protein: CASSPDSSNQPQHF.

J is TRBJ2-3 and V is TRBV7-9; 7 bases align to TRBD2. CDR1 is SEHNR, CDR2 FQNEAQ, per germline (reference sequence). The CDR3 consists of 14 residues. Unmatched junction bases numbered 4, after V lost 7 bases and J lost 0 bases. CDR3 amino acids: CASTREGSTDTQYF. The CDR3, as DNA: TGTGCCAGCACTAGGGAGGGGAGCACAGATACGCAGTATTTT.

This clone was detected many times. This chain joins TRBV5-1 and TRBJ2-5; TRBD2 aligns across 11 bases. Germline CDR1 is SGHRS and CDR2 is YFSETQ. The CDR3 is made up of 16 amino acids. With 4 bases clipped from V and 3 bases from J, the junction kept 8 bases outside the gene matches. The CDR3 bases are TGCGCCAGCAGCCCGGGGGCGGGACTAGCGGAAGAGACCCAGTACTTC. Amino acids: CASSPGAGLAEETQYF.

The chain has TRBV5-1 and TRBJ1-2, with TRBD1 identical over 12 bases. J was trimmed by 2 bases and V by 4 bases; bases with no gene match: 3. CDR3 length: 15 amino acids. Germline assignment: CDR1 SGHRS and CDR2 YFSETQ. The CDR3 sequence is CASSTGTGGNYGYTF. The DNA for the CDR3 is TGCGCCAGCAGCACCGGGACAGGGGGCAACTATGGCTACACCTTC.

This chain links TRBV30 with TRBJ1-3; D not certain. Germline CDR1 GTSNPN, CDR2 SVGIG (reference sequence). The CDR3 totals 12 residues. Trimming pared 0 bases from V and 9 bases from J, leaving 9 bases between. Written as DNA, the CDR3 is TGTGCCTGGAGTGTACTGGCGGGCACCATATATTTT. Its protein is CAWSVLAGTIYF.

The rearrangement uses TRBV7-7 and TRBJ1-5, with TRBD1 identical over 8 bases. V shed 5 bases and J 5 bases; nucleotides not matched to a gene: 2. CDR1 and CDR2 from the germline V gene are SSHAT and FNYEAQ (reference sequence). CDR3 length equals 13 residues. The CDR3 protein is CASSMDRDQPQHF. The CDR3 DNA is TGTGCCAGCAGCATGGACAGGGATCAGCCCCAGCATTTT.

The V and J genes are TRBV5-1 and TRBJ2-1, with 7 bases matching TRBD2. From germline, CDR1 is SGHRS and CDR2 YFSETQ. There are 14 residues in the CDR3. Losses at the gene ends were 4 bases for V and 4 bases for J; bases not matched to a gene: 5. In nucleotides, the CDR3 is TGCGCCAGCAGCCCGAACGGGGGGTACAATGAGCAGTTCTTC. Translating it yields CASSPNGGYNEQFF.

V gene TRBV6-5 combines with J gene TRBJ1-1; the D gene is possibly TRBD1 (5 bases). The CDR3 length is 15 residues. Trimming removed 2 bases from V and 4 bases from J, with 14 bases in between. Germline CDR1 and CDR2: MNHEY and SVGAGI. DNA for the CDR3: TGTGCCAGCAGTTACCTACCTACGGGGGGCACTGAAGCTTTCTTT. Translated, it gives CASSYLPTGGTEAFF.

Concerning this clone: This may be a read error: a much more frequent sequence differs by one nucleotide. V is TRBV11-1 and J is TRBJ2-5; no clear D gene. Germline assignment: CDR1 SGHAT and CDR2 FQDESV (reference sequence). The CDR3 extends over 11 amino acids. The V gene lost 5 bases and the J gene lost 2 bases, with 3 bases spanning the gap. CDR3 sequence: CASSPQETQYF. The CDR3 DNA reads as TGTGCCAGCAGCCCACAAGAGACCCAGTACTTC.

The chain carries TRBV5-1 and TRBJ2-5; 8 bases are shared with TRBD1. Germline V lookup: CDR1 SGHRS, CDR2 YFSETQ. The CDR3 has 12 residues. The trim removed 7 bases at V and 5 bases at J, leaving 4 bases unmatched. Written as DNA, the CDR3 is TGCGCCAGCGGACAGGGAGGCGAGACCCAGTACTTC. This translates into CASGQGGETQYF. The full variable domain, its missing parts supplied by reference TRBV5-1 and TRBJ2-5, is KAGVTQTPRYLIKTRGQQVTLSCSPISGHRSVSWYQQTPGQGLQFLFEYFSETQRNKGNFPGRFSGRQFSNSRSEMNVSTLELGDSALYLCASGQGGETQYFGPGTRLLVL.

The V gene is TRBV7-9, the J gene TRBJ2-7, with TRBD2 matching 12 bases. CDR3 length equals 16 residues. Germline assignment: CDR1 SEHNR and CDR2 FQNEAQ (reference sequence). The J segment lost 6 bases and the V segment lost 2 bases, leaving 8 bases of the junction unmatched. DNA for the CDR3: TGTGCCAGCAGCTTAATGCTAGCGGGAGGGCTTAGCGAGCAGTACTTC. Amino acids: CASSLMLAGGLSEQYF.

The rearrangement links TRBV19 to TRBJ2-5; 7 bases are a match to TRBD1. CDR1 and CDR2 (germline): LNHDA, SQIVND (reference sequence). Trimming removed 1 base from V and 1 base from J; junction bases left unmatched: 3. This CDR3 has 15 amino acids. The CDR3 region is CASSIGGDSQETQYF. The DNA of the CDR3 is TGTGCCAGTAGTATAGGAGGGGACAGCCAAGAGACCCAGTACTTC.